The T cell receptor (beta chain) described here comes from a study of T cell responses to AZD1222 COVID-19 vaccine. The study's findings and limits: Across the whole spike, CD4 TCRs peaked at regions 160-218 and 743-854. Reports say nearly half of spike-specific TCRs go after unmutated variant regions.

The V gene end was trimmed by 9 bases and the J gene end by 4 bases; junction bases not matched to a gene: 4. Germline CDR1 and CDR2: KGHDR and SFDVKD. The length of the CDR3 is 13 residues. This clone was detected once. Its matching antigen is unknown. The data were produced by immunoSEQ multiplex PCR, yet TCRdb's version contains in-frame clones alone and is incomplete. The sample has about 180,000 clones, about 90% seen once. This sample comprised peripheral blood, obtained 28 days after the second AZD1222 dose. The receptor was derived from an adult who received the AZD1222 COVID-19 vaccine. The V call is TRBV24-1, the J call TRBJ2-3; 9 bases fit TRBD1. Here the CDR3 DNA reads TGTGCCACCCAGGGACAGGGACCAGATACGCAGTATTTT. Translation: CATQGQGPDTQYF.